The 20 T cell receptor beta chains reported below all come from one sample, sequenced in a study of blood T cell repertoires in COVID-19. The method was immunoSEQ multiplex PCR; TCRdb's version includes in-frame clones alone and lacks a portion of them. The profile shows about 220,000 clones, roughly 90% of them singletons. Sequenced: PBMCs or T cells enriched from blood (not recorded which). The receptor set was obtained from a man aged 30-40 years who had been exposed to COVID-19.

This chain joins TRBV4-1 and TRBJ2-2; D is possibly TRBD1 (6 bases). Trimming removed 3 bases at V and 11 bases at J, with 19 bases between. Per the germline V gene, CDR1 is MGHRA and CDR2 is YSYEKL. The CDR3 is 15 amino acids. Here the CDR3 reads CASSHKTTGMAELFF. The CDR3, as DNA: TGCGCCAGCAGCCATAAAACTACAGGGATGGCCGAGCTGTTTTTT.

This chain uses TRBV7-2 with TRBJ1-5, with D maybe TRBD1 (5 bases). CDR1 is SGHTA, CDR2 FQGNSA, per germline. Trimming shortened V by 3 bases and J by 6 bases, and 15 bases separated the two germline ends. The CDR3 contains 15 residues. CDR3 sequence reads: CASSFAWGEGQPQHF. DNA of the CDR3: TGTGCCAGCAGCTTCGCCTGGGGGGAGGGTCAGCCCCAGCATTTT.

This chain links TRBV20-1 with TRBJ2-5, with 8 bases fitting TRBD2. Germline CDR1 reads DFQATT; CDR2 reads SNEGSKA (reference sequence). This CDR3 is built from 12 residues. The V and J ends lost 3 bases and 5 bases, in that order; junction bases with no gene match: 2. The CDR3 region is CSASRGGETQYF. The CDR3 DNA reads as TGCAGTGCTAGTCGGGGGGGCGAGACCCAGTACTTC.

This clone was recorded only once. This chain uses TRBV12-5 with TRBJ1-5; TRBD1 matches 11 bases. V trimming: 6 bases; J trimming: 3 bases; junction bases outside the gene matches: 10. CDR1 and CDR2 (germline): LGHNT, FRNRAP. The CDR3 consists of 17 residues. The CDR3 reads CASGRTWTGGFNQPQHF. CDR3 nucleotide sequence: TGTGCTAGTGGCCGGACCTGGACAGGGGGCTTCAATCAGCCCCAGCATTTT.

V and J are TRBV18 and TRBJ2-5; 8 bases line up with TRBD2. CDR3 length equals 13 residues. Germline values: CDR1 KGHSH, CDR2 LQKENI. The trim removed 6 bases at V and 4 bases at J, leaving 4 bases unmatched. This CDR3 is CASSRRGGETQYF. Here the CDR3 DNA reads TGTGCCAGCTCCCGCCGGGGGGGAGAGACCCAGTACTTC.

This chain joins TRBV6-2 or TRBV6-3 and TRBJ2-1, with 10 positions matching TRBD2. Trimming removed 4 bases from V and 10 bases from J; junction bases left unmatched: 13. Per the germline V gene, CDR1 is MNHEY and CDR2 is SVGEGT. The length of the CDR3 is 16 residues. CDR3 DNA: TGTGCCAGCAGTTCCATGACTAGCGGGCCGGCCTTGGAGCAGTTCTTC. This encodes CASSSMTSGPALEQFF.

The J gene is TRBJ2-3, the V gene TRBV7-2; 9 positions match TRBD2. This CDR3 is built from 18 residues. Germline assignment: CDR1 SGHTA and CDR2 FQGNSA. Trimming removed 4 bases from V and 6 bases from J; junction bases left unmatched: 17. The CDR3 is CASSSSSLAGGPRDTQYF. In DNA form, the CDR3 reads TGTGCCAGCAGCTCCTCATCCCTGGCGGGGGGGCCGAGGGATACGCAGTATTTT.

This clone has just one count. This chain links TRBV12-3 or TRBV12-4 with TRBJ2-3; D is uncertain. CDR3 length equals 11 residues. V was clipped by 3 bases and J by 6 bases, with 4 bases between them. The CDR3 DNA follows: TGTGCCAGCAGTTTCGGGGATACGCAGTATTTT. Translation: CASSFGDTQYF.

The CDR3 region is CASSKTDRIYGYTF. CDR3 bases: TGTGCCAGTAGTAAAACAGACAGGATCTATGGCTACACCTTC. The chain uses TRBV19 and TRBJ1-2, with D perhaps TRBD1 (6 bases). Germline V gene data show CDR1 as LNHDA and CDR2 as SQIVND (reference sequence). The ends were cut back, 4 bases at V and 4 bases at J, with 13 bases in the middle. CDR3 length: 14 residues.

The chain is built from TRBV7-2 and TRBJ2-1; TRBD2 agrees at 7 bases. V was clipped by 0 bases and J by 5 bases; unmatched bases: 1. The CDR3 has 14 residues. Germline V gives CDR1 SGHTA, CDR2 FQGNSA. The CDR3, as DNA: TGTGCCAGCAGCTTAGCAGCGGGGAACAATGAGCAGTTCTTC. Translated: CASSLAAGNNEQFF.

J is TRBJ2-5 and V is TRBV13, with TRBD2 identical over 11 bases. V lost 3 bases and J lost 4; bases outside the gene matches: 4. The CDR3 sequence is 15 residues long. Germline assignment: CDR1 PRHDT and CDR2 FYEKMQ (reference sequence). The CDR3 region has the DNA TGTGCCAGCAGCTTTAGCGGGGGGGCAGGAGAGACCCAGTACTTC. Encoded protein: CASSFSGGAGETQYF.

The V and J genes are TRBV5-5 and TRBJ2-1; the D gene is possibly TRBD1 (5 bases). The CDR3 has 13 residues. In germline, CDR1 is SGHKS, CDR2 YYEKEE (reference sequence). The ends were cut back, 2 bases at V and 7 bases at J, with 10 bases in the middle. This chain's CDR3 is CASSLTTVNEQFF. As DNA, the CDR3 is TGTGCCAGCAGCTTAACGACAGTAAATGAGCAGTTCTTC.

The V and J genes are TRBV6-5 and TRBJ1-2; the match to TRBD1 covers 11 bases. V gave up 11 bases and J gave up 6 bases; unmatched junction bases: 11. There are 14 residues in the CDR3. Germline CDR1 is MNHEY and CDR2 is SVGAGI. CDR3 nucleotide sequence: TGTGCCGGCGGGTTAGGGACAGGGGGAAATGGCTACACCTTC. Protein: CAGGLGTGGNGYTF.

This chain links TRBV3-1 (or the pseudogene TRBV3-2) with TRBJ1-2; TRBD1 matches at 8 bases. Germline V lookup: CDR1 LGHDT, CDR2 YNNKEL (reference sequence). This CDR3 spans 14 amino acids. V shed 3 bases and J 6 bases; nucleotides not matched to a gene: 6. The CDR3 sequence: CASSQTGRGHGYTF. In DNA, the CDR3 is TGTGCCAGCAGCCAGACAGGCAGGGGGCATGGCTACACCTTC.

This clone appeared a single time. The chain joins TRBV20-1 to TRBJ2-7, with D possibly being TRBD1 (6 bases). Trimming cost V 3 bases and J 0 bases, with 21 bases left between them. The germline V gene encodes CDR1 DFQATT and CDR2 SNEGSKA (reference sequence). The CDR3 runs 17 residues. The CDR3 is CSASNKGGISSSYEQYF. The CDR3 bases are TGCAGTGCTAGTAATAAAGGGGGTATTTCTAGCTCCTACGAGCAGTACTTC.

The chain couples TRBV19 to TRBJ2-1; 7 nucleotides match TRBD2. Germline V CDR1 and CDR2: LNHDA, SQIVND (reference sequence). V trimming: 5 bases; J trimming: 1 base; junction bases outside the gene matches: 5. This CDR3 spans 15 amino acids. The CDR3 region has the DNA TGTGCCAGTAGTTATGGCGGGGGATCCTACAATGAGCAGTTCTTC. Residues: CASSYGGGSYNEQFF.

The J gene is TRBJ2-1, the V gene TRBV5-1; maybe TRBD1 (5 bases). The CDR3 is 12 residues long. The V end lost 1 base, the J end lost 6 bases, and 5 bases lay between the germline ends. Germline V gives CDR1 SGHRS, CDR2 YFSETQ. The CDR3: CASSLTGNEQFF. The CDR3 nucleotides are TGCGCCAGCAGCTTGACAGGCAATGAGCAGTTCTTC.

The chain has TRBV19 and TRBJ1-5; 9 bases match TRBD1. J was trimmed by 4 bases and V by 1 base; bases with no gene match: 5. CDR1 LNHDA and CDR2 SQIVND come from the germline V gene (reference sequence). The length of the CDR3 is 16 residues. CDR3 bases: TGTGCCAGTAGTATAGGCCCCGACAGGGGGAATCAGCCCCAGCATTTT. As protein: CASSIGPDRGNQPQHF.

The chain links TRBV20-1 to TRBJ1-4; D is perhaps TRBD1 (5 bases). Germline CDR1 and CDR2: DFQATT and SNEGSKA (reference sequence). The germline V and J ends were trimmed by 7 bases and 7 bases, with 7 bases remaining between them. The CDR3 totals 10 residues. CDR3 DNA: TGCAGTGTCGGGGGTGAAAAACTGTTTTTT. It translates to CSVGGEKLFF.

The rearrangement uses TRBV10-3 and TRBJ2-2, with D possibly matching TRBD1 (6 bases). CDR1 is ENHRY and CDR2 is SYGVKD in the germline V gene. Deletions cut 5 bases from V and 5 bases from J, with 6 bases between. The CDR3 covers 12 residues. The chain's CDR3 is CAISQGTGELFF. For the CDR3, the DNA is TGTGCCATCAGTCAGGGGACCGGGGAGCTGTTTTTT.